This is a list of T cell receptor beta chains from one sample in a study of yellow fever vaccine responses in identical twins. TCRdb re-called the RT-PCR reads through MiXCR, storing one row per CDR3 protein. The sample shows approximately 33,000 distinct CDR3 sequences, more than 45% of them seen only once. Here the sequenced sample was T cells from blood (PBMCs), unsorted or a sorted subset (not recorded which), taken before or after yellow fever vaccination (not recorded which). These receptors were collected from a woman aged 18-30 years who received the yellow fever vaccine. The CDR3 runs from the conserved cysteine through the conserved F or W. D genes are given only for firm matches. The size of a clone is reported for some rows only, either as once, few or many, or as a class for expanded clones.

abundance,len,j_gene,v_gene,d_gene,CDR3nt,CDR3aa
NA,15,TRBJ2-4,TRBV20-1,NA,TGCAGTGCTAGCGATACCCGGACAGATCCTAACATTCAGTACTTC,CSASDTRTDPNIQYF
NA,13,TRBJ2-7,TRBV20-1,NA,TGCAGTGCTAGCCCCCCAGGGTCCTACGAGCAGTACTTC,CSASPPGSYEQYF
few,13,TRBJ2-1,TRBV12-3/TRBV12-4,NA,TGTGCCAGCAGCTTCACGGCGGTTAATGAGCAGTTCTTC,CASSFTAVNEQFF
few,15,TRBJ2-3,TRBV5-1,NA,TGCGCCAGCAGCCAATGGACAGTTAGCACAGATACGCAGTATTTT,CASSQWTVSTDTQYF
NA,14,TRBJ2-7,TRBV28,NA,TGTGCCAGCAGTGAGCACCTTAGCTCCTACGAGCAGTACTTC,CASSEHLSSYEQYF
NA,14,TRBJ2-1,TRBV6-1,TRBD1,TGTGCCAGCACCAGGGACAGGGGGAACAATGAGCAGTTCTTC,CASTRDRGNNEQFF
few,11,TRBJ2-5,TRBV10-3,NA,TGTGCCATCAGTGGGACCGAAGGCCAGTACTTC,CAISGTEGQYF
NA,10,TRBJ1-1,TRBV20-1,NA,TGCAGTGCTCCGCGTGGTGAAGCTTTCTTT,CSAPRGEAFF
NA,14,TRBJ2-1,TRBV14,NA,TGTGCCAGCAGCCAAGATTTATCAGCGTATGAGCAGTTCTTC,CASSQDLSAYEQFF
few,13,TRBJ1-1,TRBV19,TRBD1,TGTGCCACCCGGGACAGGGGTGGCACTGAAGCTTTCTTT,CATRDRGGTEAFF
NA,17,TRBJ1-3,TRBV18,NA,TGTGCCAGCTCACCATCCGGACGGCGAAGCTCTGGAAACACCATATATTTT,CASSPSGRRSSGNTIYF
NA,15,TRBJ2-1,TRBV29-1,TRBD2,TGCAGCGTCCGTGGAGCGGGGGCAGCCTACAATGAGCAGTTCTTC,CSVRGAGAAYNEQFF
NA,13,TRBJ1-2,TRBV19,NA,TGTGCCAGTAGAATGGGGGGCTTCTATGGCTACACCTTC,CASRMGGFYGYTF
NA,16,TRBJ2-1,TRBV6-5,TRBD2,TGTGCCAGCAGTTACGATCGCGGGGGGGCTTTCAATGAGCAGTTCTTC,CASSYDRGGAFNEQFF
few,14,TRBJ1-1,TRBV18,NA,TGTGCCAGCTCACCGGGGGGGATTAACACTGAAGCTTTCTTT,CASSPGGINTEAFF
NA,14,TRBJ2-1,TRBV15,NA,TGTGCCACCGCGGGCCCGAGCTCCTACAATGAGCAGTTCTTC,CATAGPSSYNEQFF
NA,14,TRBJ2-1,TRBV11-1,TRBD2,TGTGCCAGCAGCCCGGGGGGACCCTACAATGAGCAGTTCTTC,CASSPGGPYNEQFF
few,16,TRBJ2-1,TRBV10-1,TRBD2,TGCGCCAGCAGTTCACTAGCGGAACCTTCCTACAATGAGCAGTTCTTC,CASSSLAEPSYNEQFF
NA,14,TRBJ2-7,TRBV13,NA,TGTGCCAGCAGCTCCCTGAGCGGAGCTTACGAGCAGTACTTC,CASSSLSGAYEQYF
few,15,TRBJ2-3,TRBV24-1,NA,TGTGCCACCAGTGACCGGGACACTAGAACAGATACGCAGTATTTT,CATSDRDTRTDTQYF
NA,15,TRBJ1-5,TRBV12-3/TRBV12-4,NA,TGTGCCAGCAGTAGAGCTGGTTTGCGGGATCAGCCCCAGCATTTT,CASSRAGLRDQPQHF
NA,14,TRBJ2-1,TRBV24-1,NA,TGTGCCACCAGTGGAGCGGACCCCTACAATGAGCAGTTCTTC,CATSGADPYNEQFF
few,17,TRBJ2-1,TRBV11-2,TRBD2,TGTGCCAGCAGCTTTTTTAGACTAGCGGGGGGGAGGAATGAGCAGTTCTTC,CASSFFRLAGGRNEQFF
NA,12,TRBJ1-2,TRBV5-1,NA,TGCGCCAGCAGCTCCGACAGGAGTGGCTACACCTTC,CASSSDRSGYTF
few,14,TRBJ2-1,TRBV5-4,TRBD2,TGTGCCAGCAGCCTGAGCGGGAGGTACAATGAGCAGTTCTTC,CASSLSGRYNEQFF
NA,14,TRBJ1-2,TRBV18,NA,TGTGCCAGCTCACCACTTTCGCCGAACTATGGCTACACCTTC,CASSPLSPNYGYTF
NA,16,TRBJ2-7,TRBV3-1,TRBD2,TGTGCCAGCAGCCCTCCGAGCGGGATCAGCTCCTACGAGCAGTACTTC,CASSPPSGISSYEQYF
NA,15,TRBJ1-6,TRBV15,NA,TGTGCCACCAGCAGAGATCGCGGCCATAATTCACCCCTCCACTTT,CATSRDRGHNSPLHF
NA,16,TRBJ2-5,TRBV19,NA,TGTGCCAGTAGTCTTTCGACGGGTAGGAATCAAGAGACCCAGTACTTC,CASSLSTGRNQETQYF
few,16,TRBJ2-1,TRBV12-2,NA,TGTGCAAGTCGCTTACGCGGGAGGGCTTCCTACAATGAGCAGTTCTTC,CASRLRGRASYNEQFF
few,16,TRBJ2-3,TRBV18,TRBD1,TGTGCCAGCTCACCACCACAGGGGGCGAGCACAGATACGCAGTATTTT,CASSPPQGASTDTQYF
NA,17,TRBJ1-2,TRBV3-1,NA,TGTGCCAGCAGCCAAGCGCCCACAGGGAGGTGGAACTATGGCTACACCTTC,CASSQAPTGRWNYGYTF
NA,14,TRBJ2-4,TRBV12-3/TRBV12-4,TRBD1,TGTGCCAGCAGAAGACAGGGGGCTTATGACATTCAGTACTTC,CASRRQGAYDIQYF
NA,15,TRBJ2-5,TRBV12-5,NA,TGTGCTAGTGGCTCGGGGGTGGGGTCCCAAGAGACCCAGTACTTC,CASGSGVGSQETQYF
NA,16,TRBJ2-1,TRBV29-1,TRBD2,TGCAGCGTTGAAGACAAGTGGACTAGCGGCGACAATGAGCAGTTCTTC,CSVEDKWTSGDNEQFF
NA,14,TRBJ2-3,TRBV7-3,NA,TGTGCCAGCAGCTCCGGACTGCACACAGATACGCAGTATTTT,CASSSGLHTDTQYF
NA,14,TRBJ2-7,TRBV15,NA,TGTGCCACCAGCCCTACCGCGTCCGACTACGAGCAGTACTTC,CATSPTASDYEQYF
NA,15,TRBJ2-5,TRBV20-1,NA,TGCAGTGCTCCCCCGCCCGGGGCCCCCCAAGAGACCCAGTACTTC,CSAPPPGAPQETQYF
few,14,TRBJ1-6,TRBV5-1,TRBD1,TGCGCCAGCAGCGTGGGACAGGAGGGATCACCCCTCCACTTT,CASSVGQEGSPLHF
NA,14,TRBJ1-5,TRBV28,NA,TGTGCCAGCAGTTTATTCTGGGGCAATCAGCCCCAGCATTTT,CASSLFWGNQPQHF
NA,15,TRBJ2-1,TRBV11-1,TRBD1,TGTGCCAGCAGCTTAGCACAGGGGGCGATGAATGAGCAGTTCTTC,CASSLAQGAMNEQFF
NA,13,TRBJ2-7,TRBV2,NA,TGTGCCAGCAGTGAAGGTTGGGTTTTCGAGCAGTACTTC,CASSEGWVFEQYF
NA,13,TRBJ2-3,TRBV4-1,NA,TGCGCCAGCAGCCAAATAGGAACAGATACGCAGTATTTT,CASSQIGTDTQYF
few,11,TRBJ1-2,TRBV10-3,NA,TGTGCCATCAGTGGCGACATTGGCTACACCTTC,CAISGDIGYTF
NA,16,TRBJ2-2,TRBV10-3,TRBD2,TGTGCCATCAGTGAGGACGGTAGCGGGGGTTTCGGGGAGCTGTTTTTT,CAISEDGSGGFGELFF
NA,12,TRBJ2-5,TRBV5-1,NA,TGCGCCAGCAGCTTCGGCCAAGAGACCCAGTACTTC,CASSFGQETQYF
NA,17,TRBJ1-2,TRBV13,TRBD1,TGTGCCAGCAGTTTAGGCCGGGACAGGGGGGCTGTCTATGGCTACACCTTC,CASSLGRDRGAVYGYTF
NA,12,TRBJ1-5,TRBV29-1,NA,TGCAGCGTTGGACAGGCCAATCAGCCCCAGCATTTT,CSVGQANQPQHF
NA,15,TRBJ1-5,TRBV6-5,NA,TGTGCCAGCAGTTACACCCGGGACACCTATCAGCCCCAGCATTTT,CASSYTRDTYQPQHF
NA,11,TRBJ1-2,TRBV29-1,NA,TGCAGCGTTGCGGCAGGGTTTGGCTACACCTTC,CSVAAGFGYTF
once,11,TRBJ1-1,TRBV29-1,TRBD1,TGCAGCGGAAGACAGGGGAGTGAAGCTTTCTTT,CSGRQGSEAFF